This TCR beta chain was sequenced during a study of cytomegalovirus exposure and HLA in healthy donors (dated by TCRdb to about 2017). Study-wide context: An earlier analysis of approximately 640 of the donors reported 250 to 350 Gb of sequence data and 117 million unique TCR beta sequences from approximately 180 million T cells. About 300 gigabases of sequencing data and approximately 84 million unique TCR sequences were included in an early release covering under 650 HLA-typed donors. Of the 350 to 450 genotyped donors, approximately 80% were placed in the genetic ancestry cluster associated with self-reported Caucasian donors. The aim of the study was to test whether cataloging public T cell receptors could identify signatures of past pathogen exposure. Using immunosequencing, the study profiled T cell repertoires from about 650 subjects and related those repertoires to cytomegalovirus serostatus. In addition to the first cohort of 666 subjects, a separate validation cohort of approximately 120 different subjects was used. To predict cytomegalovirus infection status, the study brought together high-throughput TCR immunosequencing, statistical association of individual TCRs with disease status, and machine learning. A later analysis re-examined previously published TCR beta repertoires from about 670 donors and added high-resolution HLA genotyping to investigate patterns of TCR occurrence. Rather than using new phenotypic data, the later analysis identified candidate immune exposures from TCR beta sequences and from how often those sequences occurred across donors. In an earlier analysis of roughly 600 of the donors, high-throughput TCR beta sequencing was used to judge whether each TCR beta V gene segment behaved as functional or pseudogenic. Alongside the repertoire data, information on donor age, sex, ethnicity and CMV serostatus was compiled. A later genetic analysis used genome-wide SNP genotypes for about 60% of the 666 donors, treating that subset as a discovery cohort. All discovery cohort repertoires had been generated on a single sequencing platform. HLA typing included class I and class II loci at four-digit resolution. Typing coverage differed by locus: A, B, C, DRB1 and DQB1 were typed in about 620-630 donors, DQA1 in 522, DPA1 in 600 to 610, and DPB1 in about 450. Four or five DR-DQ haplotypes were handled as single units for association and clustering because linkage in the cohort was strong. Among about 390 genotyped donors of the cohort, an average of approximately 250,000 unique TCR beta nucleotide sequences were sequenced per donor, roughly a sixth of them non-productive.

The cohort consisted of hundreds of healthy bone marrow donors. Cohort members were all nominally healthy when sampled, although unrecorded immune exposures were likely present. The donor was CMV seropositive and was included in the group of 250 to 350 seropositive cohort members. Every donor gave a peripheral blood sample, and the peripheral blood mononuclear cells from that sample were used for TCR beta sequencing. The Qiagen DNeasy Blood Extraction Kit was used to extract genomic DNA from the blood cell samples. Library construction relied on the immunoSEQ multiplex PCR assay. A mixture of 60 forward primers for TCR Vbeta segments and 13 reverse primers for TCR Jbeta segments was used in the multiplex PCR. The CDR3 region of rearranged TCR beta genes was amplified from genomic DNA by a multiplex PCR assay. On the Illumina HiSeq System, the amplified TCR beta libraries were sequenced as 87-base-pair reads. The authors' analysis ran thus. In a later analysis, tens of millions of unique TCR beta chains were counted across the approximately 620 repertoires, and around 10 million of these chains were shared by at least two donors. Raw reads were error-corrected and collapsed into unique sequences with a nearest-neighbor algorithm that merged closely related sequences to remove PCR and sequencing errors. V, D and J gene segments were assigned by aligning CDR3 sequences to IMGT reference sequences. Each retained sequence needed at least a six-nucleotide match to both a V gene segment and a J gene segment. Rearrangements were classified as productive when the CDR3 lacked stop codons and remained in frame with V and J, and all other rearrangements were classified as non-productive. Following IMGT convention, CDR3 was defined as the stretch from the second conserved V-encoded cysteine to the conserved J-encoded phenylalanine. The earlier analysis of about 640 of the donors excluded any sequence lacking an unambiguous match to a single V gene segment. An earlier analysis of several hundred of the donors called V segments functional above 56.7% productive rearrangements and segregating when the between-donor standard deviation exceeded 5%. A statistical classification framework was developed to diagnose cytomegalovirus status using the catalog of TCR beta chain sequences. A later analysis assigned V and J genes by comparing TCR nucleotide sequences with IMGT/GENE-DB human TR gene sequences. The TCRdist pipeline was used in a later analysis to assign CDR3 sequences and most-parsimonious VDJ recombination scenarios. A later analysis defined each TCR beta chain by its CDR3 amino acid sequence plus V-gene family, and excluded reads lacking a unique V-gene family. As a way to deal with suspected cross-contamination and a sequencing artifact, a later analysis dropped approximately 590 nucleotide sequences that were highly shared and had low generation probability. In a later analysis, a clonal expansion index for each public chain was calculated from normalized within-repertoire ranks of inferred template counts. In a later analysis, generation probabilities were computed with a VDJ recombination model fitted to out-of-frame rearrangements, and the resulting probabilities were checked against IGoR. In a later analysis, hypergeometric tests were used to score TCR-TCR, TCR-HLA and TCR-CMV co-occurrence, with a repertoire-size bias correction applied to TCR pairs. To estimate false discovery rates, a later analysis permuted the HLA or CMV assignments 20 times. In a later analysis, co-occurring TCRs were grouped using DBSCAN, and TCRdist sequence similarity was added for clustering within HLA-allele-positive subsets. For co-occurrence clustering, repertoires with fewer than 30,000 or more than 120,000 public chains were excluded, along with four or five repertoires with anomalous nucleotide sharing. TCRdb carries this immuneACCESS record with in-frame sequences only. Its versions omit some clonotypes, under half of them owing to an unresolved V gene in the studies checked, with the rest unexplained. D and trimming were read from the DNA, whereas the V and J calls and clone size are those reported in that table. The sample contains around 150,000 clones, about 75% of them found a single time. The top ten clonotypes cover about 11% of the sample.

A note on this clone: Its antigen is currently not known. Within one base of it there is no much larger clone, and no base qualities were kept.

Trimming leaves V shorter by 4 bases and J shorter by 6 bases, with the junction holding 13 bases beyond the gene matches. CDR1 and CDR2, looked up from the germline V gene (reference sequence), are GTSNPN and SVGIG. Counted from cysteine to phenylalanine, this CDR3 has 16 amino acids. Just the 48-base CDR3 DNA is kept, in frame starting at base 1. The full study reports these points: A cluster of highly shared sequence variants was judged likely to be a technical artifact of the sequencing pipeline. Immune exposure information for the cohort was limited to CMV serostatus. A later genetic analysis associated a missense DCLRE1C variant with V-gene and J-gene trimming of TCR beta chains, and an independent cohort replicated the association. The study gave a list of about 170 TCR beta chains associated with cytomegalovirus. In vitro tests confirmed that three of the cytomegalovirus-associated TCR beta chains recognize cytomegalovirus antigens. A further reported finding was that TCR beta sequences accurately predicted the HLA-A and HLA-B alleles for most subjects in the first cohort. In a later analysis, the rate of TCR association differed among HLA loci, with DRB1 alleles having the most associated TCRs and HLA-C alleles having the fewest. In a later analysis, HLA-associated TCR beta chains showed more clonal expansion and lower generation probabilities than non-associated chains that were equally common. Compared with the approximately 710-donor mean, donors in an Asian-associated ancestry cluster had fewer N-insertions in productive TCRs, according to a later genetic analysis. According to a later analysis, most CMV-associated TCR beta chains appeared to be HLA-restricted, and the HLA associations seemed to be driven largely by CMV exposure. The authors suggested that the approach could potentially be generalized to other disease states and immunological phenotypes. Across donors, most TCR sequences were observed very rarely, whereas some public TCRs were present in many individuals. Linkage disequilibrium might explain the correlated functional status among segregating V segments, but an unknown experimental factor could not be excluded. Because counts were too low, more than 15 rarely observed V segments, including chromosome 9 orphons, were left out of the earlier analysis of 500 to 650 of the donors. In a later analysis, around 15,000 TCR beta sequences were associated with specific HLA alleles at a false discovery rate of 0.05. Presence/absence analyses assumed roughly uniform sequencing depth across donors, an assumption that may not hold. HLA typing was unavailable for some donors at each locus, so association tests used only the typed subset. In an earlier analysis of roughly 560 of the donors, most TCR beta V segments were observed in productive rearrangements about 90% or about 30% of the time, broadly matching IMGT annotations. Strong co-occurrence of HLA alleles, especially DR and DQ, made assigning TCR associations to individual alleles difficult. The classifier was reported to diagnose cytomegalovirus status with high specificity and sensitivity in both the original cohort and the validation cohort. Because the 87-base-pair reads could not distinguish some IMGT-functional V segments, including TRBV6-2 and TRBV6-3, those segments were excluded. This cohort had only TCR beta chains sequenced, and the lack of alpha or paired-chain data limited which features could be detected. A later analysis reported that several top co-occurrence clusters appeared linked to parvovirus B19, influenza, CMV and Epstein-Barr virus.

Recombination joined TRBV30 with TRBJ1-4; 8 central bases correspond to TRBD1. The material sequenced was PBMCs. This clonotype was obtained from a man younger than 35 in good health and CMV-seropositive. Here the CDR3 is given as CAWNDWGTGHYEKLFF. The sequence in DNA is TGTGCCTGGAATGACTGGGGGACAGGTCATTATGAAAAACTGTTTTTT.